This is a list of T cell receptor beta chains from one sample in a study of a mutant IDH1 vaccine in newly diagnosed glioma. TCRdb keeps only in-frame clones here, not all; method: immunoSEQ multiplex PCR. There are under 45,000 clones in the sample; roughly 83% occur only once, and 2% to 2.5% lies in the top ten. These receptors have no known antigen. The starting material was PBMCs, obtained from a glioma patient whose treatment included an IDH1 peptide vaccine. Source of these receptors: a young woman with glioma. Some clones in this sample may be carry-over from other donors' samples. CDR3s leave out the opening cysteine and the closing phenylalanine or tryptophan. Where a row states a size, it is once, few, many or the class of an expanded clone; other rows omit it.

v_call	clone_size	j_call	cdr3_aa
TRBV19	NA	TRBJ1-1	ASRNRGGLEAF
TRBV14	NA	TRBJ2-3	ASSQGDISTDTQY
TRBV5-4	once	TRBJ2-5	ASSKGLAGGSGWSETQY
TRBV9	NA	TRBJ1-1	ASSVVGTGGGRVTEAF
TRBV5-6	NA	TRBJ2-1	ASSSRSGTAYNEQF
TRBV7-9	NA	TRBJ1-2	ASSSWGQGAGGYT
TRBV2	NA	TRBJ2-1	ARRMDGGNGNEQF
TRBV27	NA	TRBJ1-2	ASRGNRDNVYGYT
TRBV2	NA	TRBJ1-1	ASNPGVAEAF
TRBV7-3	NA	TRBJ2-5	ASSLSAGRETQY
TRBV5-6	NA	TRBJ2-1	ASSLESGGAYNEQF
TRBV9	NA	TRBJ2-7	ASSVGPYYEQY
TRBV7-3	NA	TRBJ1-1	ASSLTGDKSPAF
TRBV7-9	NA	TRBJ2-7	ASSLAQDEQY
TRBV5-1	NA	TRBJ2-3	ASGLARGTDTQY
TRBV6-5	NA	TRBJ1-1	ASSYNLATLNTEAF
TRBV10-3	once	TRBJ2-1	ATRLAGEGEQF
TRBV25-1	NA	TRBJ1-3	ASRGYTIY
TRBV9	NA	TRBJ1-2	ASSVSGGFYGYT
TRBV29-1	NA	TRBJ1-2	SGSLRGGGYT
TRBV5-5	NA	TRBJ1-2	ASSLDTYYGYT
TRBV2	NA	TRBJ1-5	ASSEDGQGNQPQH
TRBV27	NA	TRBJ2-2	ASSLVGGATPGELF
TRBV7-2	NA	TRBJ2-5	ASSLRARTSGGETQY
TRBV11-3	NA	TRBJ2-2	ASGTENTGELF
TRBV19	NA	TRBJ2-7	ASSSGRNSYEQY
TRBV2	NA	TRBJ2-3	ASSEERGVTDTQY
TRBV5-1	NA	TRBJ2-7	ASSSGTSGNEQY
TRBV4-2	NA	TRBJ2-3	ASSRSDPRLPDTQY
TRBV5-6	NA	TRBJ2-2	ASSPIGRGNTGELF
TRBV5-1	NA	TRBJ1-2	ASSSEGRGGLS
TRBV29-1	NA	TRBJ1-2	STRTGTHGYT
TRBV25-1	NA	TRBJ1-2	ASSFGRGYGYT
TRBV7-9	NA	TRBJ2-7	ASIRGDEQY
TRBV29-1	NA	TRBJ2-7	SVEGLVAGARYEQY
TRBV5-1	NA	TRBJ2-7	ASSTESYEQY
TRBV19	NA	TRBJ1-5	ASTGLSGNQPQH
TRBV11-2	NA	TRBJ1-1	ASSFNPTTEAF
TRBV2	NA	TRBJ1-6	ASSEVALAHNSPLH
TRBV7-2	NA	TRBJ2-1	ASTSSAGAREQF
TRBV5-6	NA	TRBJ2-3	ASRSSGIRVTDTQY
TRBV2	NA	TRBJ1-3	ASSWGGGGNTIY
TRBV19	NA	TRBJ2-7	ASSSSPGGTGQSYAQY
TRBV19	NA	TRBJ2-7	ASSRSGSYEQY
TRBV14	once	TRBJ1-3	ASSPTGTGNTIY
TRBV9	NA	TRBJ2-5	ASSSGTSTPQY
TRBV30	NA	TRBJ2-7	AWSLGAPPYEQY
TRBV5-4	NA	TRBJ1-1	ASSAEGVRDTEAF
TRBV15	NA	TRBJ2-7	AIRGPSYEQY
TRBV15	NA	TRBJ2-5	ATREILQETQY
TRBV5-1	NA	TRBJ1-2	ASSRTGDPSYGYT
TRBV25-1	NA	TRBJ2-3	ARSGWGVSTDTQY
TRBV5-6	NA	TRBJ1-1	ASSDLRRTGDTEAF
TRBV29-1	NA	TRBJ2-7	SVERDSYEQY
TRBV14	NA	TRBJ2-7	ASSQGTGSFFRYEQY